Listed here are 8 T cell receptor beta chains from one sample, sequenced in a study of CD8 T cells in Susac syndrome. Reverse transcription of about 0.5 to 1 ug RNA was carried out with random hexamers. TCRdb analysed the immunoSEQ multiplex PCR reads with MiXCR anew, one entry per CDR3 protein. Found here are about 150,000 distinct CDR3 sequences, 95% of them singletons; the top ten hold roughly 0.08%. The sample consisted of CD4+ T cells from PBMCs. The receptors stem from a human donor with Susac syndrome.

This clonotype was recorded only once. The DNA of the CDR3 is TGTGCCAGCAGCCAAGGAACTAGCGGGGGTGCCTACGAGCAGTACTTC. Encoded protein: CASSQGTSGGAYEQYF. The V and J genes are TRBV3-1 and TRBJ2-7; TRBD2 matches at 11 bases. Trimming cost V 1 base and J 2 bases; bases outside gene matches: 4. The CDR3 loop spans 16 amino acids. Germline lookup yields CDR1 LGHDT and CDR2 YNNKEL (reference sequence).

The chain has TRBV16 and TRBJ2-7; 9 positions agree with TRBD1. The length of the CDR3 is 13 residues. CDR1 and CDR2 (germline): KGHSY, FQNENV. The V gene end was trimmed by 10 bases and the J gene end by 2 bases; junction bases not matched to a gene: 6. CDR3 in DNA: TGTGCCAACCCCGGGGACAGGGCCTACGAGCAGTACTTC. Protein: CANPGDRAYEQYF.

This chain links TRBV29-1 with TRBJ2-1; D remains unclear. The CDR3 runs 13 residues. Trimming took 4 bases from V and 7 from J, leaving 14 bases between them. CDR1 and CDR2 from the germline V gene are SQVTM and ANQGSEA. The CDR3 sequence: CSVGFMGINEQFF. The CDR3 DNA sequence: TGCAGCGTTGGATTTATGGGTATTAATGAGCAGTTCTTC.

V usage is TRBV18 and J usage is TRBJ2-7; 7 nucleotides line up with TRBD1. The CDR3 length is 13 residues. CDR1 and CDR2 from the germline V gene are KGHSH and LQKENI. The J segment lost 0 bases and the V segment lost 5 bases, leaving 1 base of the junction unmatched. This chain's CDR3 is CASSTGVSYEQYF. In DNA form, the CDR3 reads TGTGCCAGCTCAACAGGGGTCTCCTACGAGCAGTACTTC.

The chain links TRBV21-1 to TRBJ2-7. TRBV21-1 has pseudogene status. The CDR3 length is 14 residues. The CDR3 region has the DNA TGTGCCAAAGCCTTGTCTGGACGGGCCTACGAGCAGTACTTC. It translates to CAKALSGRAYEQYF.

This clonotype occurred once. The V and J genes are TRBV2 and TRBJ2-3; D is uncertain. The CDR3 totals 16 residues. Germline lookup yields CDR1 SNHLY and CDR2 FYNNEI. V was pared by 11 bases and J by 2 bases, with 23 bases between. DNA of the CDR3: TGTGCCGGAAGGAAGGGCGATACCTACTTCACAGATACGCAGTATTTT. It yields the protein CAGRKGDTYFTDTQYF.

The rearrangement uses TRBV20-1 and TRBJ1-5; tentatively, D is TRBD1 (5 bases). The V gene lost 8 bases and the J gene lost 4 bases, with 15 bases spanning the gap. The CDR3 loop spans 13 amino acids. Germline CDR1 and CDR2: DFQATT and SNEGSKA (reference sequence). CDR3 loop: CSTEGPNNQPQHF. In nucleotides, the CDR3 is TGCAGTACGGAGGGACCGAATAATCAGCCCCAGCATTTT.

The CDR3 bases are TGTGCCAGCAGCCAAGGCGATAGCGGGGGGGCCCGGAATGAGCAGTTCTTC. Its translation: CASSQGDSGGARNEQFF. The rearrangement links TRBV3-1 to TRBJ2-1, with 11 nucleotides matching TRBD2. CDR3 length: 17 amino acids. The germline V gene encodes CDR1 LGHDT and CDR2 YNNKEL (reference sequence). Trimming cost V 1 base and J 7 bases; bases outside gene matches: 9.